The clone carrying this T cell receptor beta chain has just a few counts. Data came from immunoSEQ multiplex PCR; TCRdb stores just in-frame clones and leaves some out. The repertoire includes around 30,000 clones, about 91% of them detected once, and roughly a tenth sits in the top ten. This entry belongs to a study of T cell changes during pregnancy in multiple sclerosis. This CDR3 has 12 amino acids. The germline CDR1 and CDR2 sequences are MNHEY and SVGAGI. V was clipped by 7 bases and J by 4 bases, with 10 bases between them. V is TRBV6-5 and J is TRBJ1-2, with D unresolved. The material was CD8+ T cells from peripheral blood mononuclear cells, obtained in the second trimester of pregnancy. The sequence was collected from a female donor with multiple sclerosis, enrolled in a pregnancy study. Here the CDR3 reads CASTGSGYGYTF. The CDR3 region has the DNA TGTGCCAGCACTGGCAGTGGCTATGGCTACACCTTC.